Sequencing of this T cell receptor (beta chain) was carried out in a study of blood T cell repertoires in COVID-19. Study-level background: Italy, Spain and the United States were the sources of the convalescent and acute COVID-19 samples. PBMCs, B-cell-depleted T cells, or T cells were the source of the cDNA or gDNA that made up the material.

The germline V gene has CDR1 MNHEY and CDR2 SMNVEV (reference sequence). The V end was cut by 5 bases, the J end by 0 bases, with 11 bases between. The CDR3 contains 15 residues. Per the original data handling: For nucleated cells, counts were estimated from reference gene primer amplification. Repertoires were generated with immunoSEQ multiplex PCR, while TCRdb's copy carries only in-frame clones and drops some. Clone size and the V and J calls come from that table; the DNA yielded D and trimming. The sample lists 380,000 or so clones, approximately 88% occurring once. The chain is built from TRBV27 and TRBJ2-1; D call uncertain. Sequenced material: peripheral blood. This TCR was recovered from a man aged 40-55 years with acute or convalescent COVID-19. Written as DNA, the CDR3 is TGTGCCAGCAGTGTACTGAGAAGCTCCTACAATGAGCAGTTCTTC. Translation gives CASSVLRSSYNEQFF.